Listed below are T cell receptor beta chains from one sample, sequenced in a study of blood T cell repertoires in COVID-19. Measured with immunoSEQ multiplex PCR; TCRdb has only the in-frame clones, and not every one. The sample records some 38,000 clones, 70% to 90% being singletons. Material: peripheral blood. All receptors derive from a man aged 55-75 years in a cohort sampled during active COVID-19. The CDR3 runs from the conserved cysteine through the conserved F or W. A D gene is named only where the DNA matches it firmly. Where a row states a size, it is once, few, many or the class of an expanded clone; other rows omit it.

>-|TRBV27|TRBJ1-2|TRBD1
TGTGCCAGCAGACGCCAAGGGGGCGGGGAAATCTATGGCTACACCTTC
CASRRQGGGEIYGYTF
>-|TRBV3-1/TRBV3-2|TRBJ2-2|TRBD2
TGTGCCAGCAGCCAACCCCTCGCGGGCGGGAGGGCCGCCGGGGAGCTGTTTTTT
CASSQPLAGGRAAGELFF
>-|TRBV7-2|TRBJ2-5|TRBD1
TGTGCCAGCAGCTTAGCCGGGACAGCGAAAGAGACCCAGTACTTC
CASSLAGTAKETQYF
>-|TRBV5-6|TRBJ1-5|TRBD1
TGTGCCAGCAGCGCCAGTCGGACAGGGGGCAATCAGCCCCAGCATTTT
CASSASRTGGNQPQHF
>-|TRBV7-2|TRBJ1-1|-
TGTGCCAGCAGCTTACCAGTCTTCAGTTCTGAAGCTTTCTTT
CASSLPVFSSEAFF
>-|TRBV7-8|TRBJ2-3|TRBD2
TGTGCCAGCAGCTTAAGAGCGGGAGAAATGGATACGCAGTATTTT
CASSLRAGEMDTQYF
>-|TRBV3-1/TRBV3-2|TRBJ2-4|TRBD2
TGTGCCAGCAGCCAGACTAGCGGGAGACCTCGATCCAAAAACATTCAGTACTTC
CASSQTSGRPRSKNIQYF
>-|TRBV4-2|TRBJ1-5|-
TGTGCCAGCAGCCAAGGCTCTACCAATCGAAATCAGCCCCAGCATTTT
CASSQGSTNRNQPQHF
>-|TRBV6-1|TRBJ2-1|TRBD1
TGTGCCAGCAGTGAACAGGGGGACCTTTTCGGGAATGAGCAGTTCTTC
CASSEQGDLFGNEQFF
>-|TRBV4-3|TRBJ2-5|TRBD2
TGCGCCAGCAGCCAAGATTTGAGGACTAGCTCCTTCCAAGAGACCCAGTACTTC
CASSQDLRTSSFQETQYF
>-|TRBV30|TRBJ2-3|TRBD2
TGTGCCTGGAGTGCCCGGGAGGCGCAGTATTTT
CAWSAREAQYF
>-|TRBV11-3|TRBJ2-5|TRBD2
TGTGCCAGCAGCTTCGGGGGGAGGGGCAAGGGAGAGACCCAGTACTTC
CASSFGGRGKGETQYF
>-|TRBV5-4|TRBJ1-2|-
TGTGCCAGCAGCTTGGAATCCCTTTCGAGAGGCTACACCTTC
CASSLESLSRGYTF
>-|TRBV7-9|TRBJ2-3|TRBD2
TGTGCCAGCAGCTTAGCCTTGGGAACTAGCGGGAGAATCAATACGCAGTATTTT
CASSLALGTSGRINTQYF
>-|TRBV3-1/TRBV3-2|TRBJ1-3|TRBD1
TGTGCCAGCAGCCATAAAGACCGATGGACAGGGGGAGACTCTGGAAACACCATATATTTT
CASSHKDRWTGGDSGNTIYF
>-|TRBV11-2|TRBJ2-5|TRBD1
TGTGCCAGCAGCTTACTTTCAGGGGGCGGGCAAGAGACCCAGTACTTC
CASSLLSGGGQETQYF
>-|TRBV6-5|TRBJ1-1|-
TGTGCCAGCAGTTACTCGGTCAACACGAACACTGAAGCTTTCTTT
CASSYSVNTNTEAFF
>-|TRBV10-3|TRBJ2-3|TRBD2
TGTGCCATCAGTGCGACTAGCGCAACAGATACGCAGTATTTT
CAISATSATDTQYF
>-|TRBV7-8|TRBJ1-5|TRBD1
TGTGCCAGGCCGACAGGGGGTGGCAATCAGCCCCAGCATTTT
CARPTGGGNQPQHF
>-|TRBV7-2|TRBJ2-7|TRBD2
TGTGCCAGCAGCTTAGATCCTAGCGGGAGGGCCGTATACGAGCAGTACTTC
CASSLDPSGRAVYEQYF
>-|TRBV10-3|TRBJ1-2|TRBD1
TGTGCCATCAGTGACCCAGGGGGCCCTGATGGCTACACCTTC
CAISDPGGPDGYTF
>-|TRBV10-3|TRBJ2-5|-
TGTGCCACCATACCCGGGAGTGGGGGGACCCAGTACTTC
CATIPGSGGTQYF
>-|TRBV2|TRBJ2-2|TRBD1
TGTGCCAGCAGCGGACAGGGGGCCGGGGAGCTGTTTTTT
CASSGQGAGELFF
>-|TRBV7-2|TRBJ1-2|-
TGTGCCAGCAGCTTAGATATAACAGTCTATGGCTACACCTTC
CASSLDITVYGYTF
>-|TRBV29-1|TRBJ2-5|-
TGCAGCGTTGAAGGGCGGCAGAGGAGAGAGACCCAGTACTTC
CSVEGRQRRETQYF
>-|TRBV4-3|TRBJ2-1|TRBD2
TGCGCCAGCAGCCAAGATTGGACTAGCGGGGCAAGCTCCTACAATGAGCAGTTCTTC
CASSQDWTSGASSYNEQFF
>-|TRBV24-1|TRBJ2-1|TRBD2
TGTGCCACCAGTTTCCTCGGGGGGTATGAGCAGTTCTTC
CATSFLGGYEQFF
>once|TRBV5-1|TRBJ2-3|TRBD1
TGCGCCAGCAGCTCGGGACAGTCTACTAGCACAGATACGCAGTATTTT
CASSSGQSTSTDTQYF
>-|TRBV4-1|TRBJ1-2|-
TGCGCCAGCAGCCTGAAAGGGACTCATGGCTACACCTTC
CASSLKGTHGYTF
>-|TRBV18|TRBJ1-2|-
TGTGCCAGCTCACCATCATCCATGAGGGATGGCTACACCTTC
CASSPSSMRDGYTF
>-|TRBV28|TRBJ2-1|-
TGTGCCAGCAGTTCCGTAGGAACTATAGGGGCCTGGGGTGAGCAGTTCTTC
CASSSVGTIGAWGEQFF
>-|TRBV6-1|TRBJ1-2|TRBD1
TGTGCCAGCAGTGAGGACAGGGGCCGCTATGGCTACACCTTC
CASSEDRGRYGYTF
>once|TRBV7-2|TRBJ2-7|-
TGTGCCAGCAGCTCCCCGATGCTGACAACGACAGGACTCTACGAGCAGTACTTC
CASSSPMLTTTGLYEQYF
>-|TRBV9|TRBJ2-7|-
TGTGCCAGCAGCGTCGATAGCGGTCTATACGAGCAGTACTTC
CASSVDSGLYEQYF
>-|TRBV29-1|TRBJ2-2|-
TGCAGCGCCTACGATTTCTTCCCCGGGGAGCTGTTTTTT
CSAYDFFPGELFF
>-|TRBV6-5|TRBJ1-6|-
TGTGCCAGCAGCGGCGGGTCACCCCTCCACTTT
CASSGGSPLHF
>-|TRBV3-1/TRBV3-2|TRBJ2-5|TRBD1
TGTGCCGCCGAGAGCCAGGGGGCAGGGACCCAGTACTTC
CAAESQGAGTQYF
>once|TRBV10-3|TRBJ2-7|-
TGTGCCATCAGTGAGATGGCGGGACAGCAGTACTTC
CAISEMAGQQYF
>-|TRBV4-3|TRBJ1-2|TRBD1
TGCGCCAGCAGCCAAGCTCCAGGGGGCGCGAGCGGGGGCTACACCTTC
CASSQAPGGASGGYTF
>-|TRBV6-5|TRBJ2-2|TRBD1
TGTGCCAGCAGGGGACAGGAGTACACCGGGGAGCTGTTTTTT
CASRGQEYTGELFF
>-|TRBV28|TRBJ2-1|-
TGTGCCAGCAGTTTCCAGAAAACCTACAATGAGCAGTTCTTC
CASSFQKTYNEQFF